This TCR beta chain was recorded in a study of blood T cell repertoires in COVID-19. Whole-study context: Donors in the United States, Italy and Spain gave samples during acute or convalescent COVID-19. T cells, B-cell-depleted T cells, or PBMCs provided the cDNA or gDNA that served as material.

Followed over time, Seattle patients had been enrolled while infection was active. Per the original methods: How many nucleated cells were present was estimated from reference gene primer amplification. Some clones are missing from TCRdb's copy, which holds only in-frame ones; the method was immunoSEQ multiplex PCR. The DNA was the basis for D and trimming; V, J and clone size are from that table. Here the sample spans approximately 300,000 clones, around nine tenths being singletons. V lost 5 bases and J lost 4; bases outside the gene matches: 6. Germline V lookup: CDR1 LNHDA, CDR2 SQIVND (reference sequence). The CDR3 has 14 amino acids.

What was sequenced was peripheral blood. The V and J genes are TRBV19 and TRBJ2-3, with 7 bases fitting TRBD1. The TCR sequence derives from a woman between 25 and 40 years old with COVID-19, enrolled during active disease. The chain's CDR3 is CASSLTGVADTQYF. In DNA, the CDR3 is TGTGCCAGTAGTCTAACAGGGGTAGCAGATACGCAGTATTTT.